The 6 T cell receptor beta chains in this list originate from one sample, sequenced in a study of blood T cells in healthy people across ages. Primers used in a second PCR of about 7 to 11 cycles were a sample-barcoded 5' primer and a J-beta primer mix. TCRdb recomputed calls from the 5' RACE reads with MiXCR, one row per CDR3 protein. Of around 800,000 distinct CDR3 sequences in the sample, 20% to 30% were seen once. These sequences were also reported in another study, on T cells of mothers and their children.

Sequencing was carried out using blood. Source of these receptors: a boy aged 5-17 years in good health.

This chain links TRBV20-1 with TRBJ2-5; 11 positions agree with TRBD2. Germline V gene lookup returns CDR1 DFQATT and CDR2 SNEGSKA (reference sequence). There are 14 residues in the CDR3. The CDR3 here is CSPLSGRALETQYF. The CDR3 region has the DNA TGCAGCCCTCTTAGCGGGAGGGCCTTGGAGACCCAGTACTTC.

This clonotype was picked up a small number of times. V and J are TRBV6-6 and TRBJ2-5; D may correspond to TRBD1 or TRBD2 (6 bases each). The J call may be incorrect, as the DNA end agrees better with TRBJ2-1. The germline V gene has CDR1 MNHNY and CDR2 SVGAGI (reference sequence). The CDR3 contains 16 residues. The DNA of the CDR3 is TGTGCCAGCAGCCCGTTGGGGGGCGCAATGGTTCGCGAGCAGTTCTTC. Translation: CASSPLGGAMVREQFF.

This clonotype was picked up a small number of times. The gene calls are TRBV20-1 and TRBJ2-2, with 7 bases matching TRBD1. Germline V CDR1 and CDR2: DFQATT, SNEGSKA (reference sequence). V lost 3 bases, J lost 3 bases, and 4 bases stayed unmatched. The CDR3 consists of 14 residues. CDR3 protein: CSASADRDTGELFF. DNA for the CDR3: TGCAGTGCTAGTGCAGACAGGGACACCGGGGAGCTGTTTTTT.

The chain is built from TRBV10-3 and TRBJ2-3; D possibly corresponds to TRBD2 (6 bases). Trimming shortened V by 10 bases and J by 3 bases, and 14 bases separated the two germline ends. Germline loops: CDR1 ENHRY, CDR2 SYGVKD. This CDR3 region has 13 residues. The CDR3 here is CATGLRGTDTQYF. The CDR3 coding sequence is TGTGCCACAGGACTACGAGGGACAGATACGCAGTATTTT.

In this sample, this clonotype turned up a few times. This chain uses TRBV4-1 with TRBJ2-5; D remains unclear. The V end lost 4 bases, the J end lost 2 bases, and 11 bases lay between the germline ends. CDR1 and CDR2 from the germline V gene are MGHRA and YSYEKL. CDR3 size: 14 residues. The CDR3 loop reads CASSLWNLQETQYF. As DNA, the CDR3 is TGCGCCAGCAGCCTTTGGAATCTACAAGAGACCCAGTACTTC.

Details on this clonotype: The germline gene is not matched at one end of the junction; a read error may be the cause. The chain combines TRBV6-2 or TRBV6-3 with TRBJ2-5, with unresolved D. Germline-derived CDR1 and CDR2 are MNHEY and SVGEGT. The CDR3 runs to 12 residues. CDR3 in amino acids: CASSYSQEAQYF. The DNA of the CDR3 is TGTGCCAGCAGTTATTCCCAAGAGGCCCAGTACTTC.